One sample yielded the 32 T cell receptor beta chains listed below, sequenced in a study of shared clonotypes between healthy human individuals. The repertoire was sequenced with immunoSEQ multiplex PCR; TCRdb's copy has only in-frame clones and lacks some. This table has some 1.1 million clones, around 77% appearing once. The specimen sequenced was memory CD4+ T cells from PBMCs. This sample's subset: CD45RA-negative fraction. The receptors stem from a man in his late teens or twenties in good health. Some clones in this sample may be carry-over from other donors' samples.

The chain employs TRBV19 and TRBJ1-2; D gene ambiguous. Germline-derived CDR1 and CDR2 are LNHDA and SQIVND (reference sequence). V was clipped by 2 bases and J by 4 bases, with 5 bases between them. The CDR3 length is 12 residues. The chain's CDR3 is CASSISAYGYTF. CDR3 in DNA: TGTGCCAGTAGTATATCTGCCTATGGCTACACCTTC.

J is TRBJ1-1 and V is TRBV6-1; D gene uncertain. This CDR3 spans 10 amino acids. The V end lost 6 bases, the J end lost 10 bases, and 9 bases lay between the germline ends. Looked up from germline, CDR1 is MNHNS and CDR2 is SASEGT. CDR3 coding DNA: TGTGCCAGCAGGGTTTTCGTAGCTTTCTTT. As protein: CASRVFVAFF.

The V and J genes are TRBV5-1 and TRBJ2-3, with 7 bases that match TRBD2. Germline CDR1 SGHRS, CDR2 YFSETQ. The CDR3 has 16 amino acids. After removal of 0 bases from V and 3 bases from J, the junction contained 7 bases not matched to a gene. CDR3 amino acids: CASSLATGGLTDTQYF. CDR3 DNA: TGCGCCAGCAGCTTGGCCACGGGAGGACTAACAGATACGCAGTATTTT.

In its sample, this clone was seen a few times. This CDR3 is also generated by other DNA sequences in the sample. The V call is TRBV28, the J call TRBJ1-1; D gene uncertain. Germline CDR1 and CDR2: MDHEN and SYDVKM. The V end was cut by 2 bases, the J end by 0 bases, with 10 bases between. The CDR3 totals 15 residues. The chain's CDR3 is CASSLLGRMNTEAFF. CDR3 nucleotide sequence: TGTGCCAGCAGTTTACTAGGCAGGATGAACACTGAAGCTTTCTTT.

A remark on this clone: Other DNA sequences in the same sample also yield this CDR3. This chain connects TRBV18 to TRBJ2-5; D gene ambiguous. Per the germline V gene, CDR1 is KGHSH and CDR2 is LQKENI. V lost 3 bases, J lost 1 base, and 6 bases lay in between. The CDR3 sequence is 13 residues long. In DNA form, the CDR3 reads TGTGCCAGCTCACCTGACATCCAAGAGACCCAGTACTTC. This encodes CASSPDIQETQYF. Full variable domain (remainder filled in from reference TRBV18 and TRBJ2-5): NAGVMQNPRHLVRRRGQEARLRCSPMKGHSHVYWYRQLPEEGLKFMVYLQKENIIDESGMPKERFSAEFPKEGPSILRIQQVVRGDSAAYFCASSPDIQETQYFGPGTRLLVL.

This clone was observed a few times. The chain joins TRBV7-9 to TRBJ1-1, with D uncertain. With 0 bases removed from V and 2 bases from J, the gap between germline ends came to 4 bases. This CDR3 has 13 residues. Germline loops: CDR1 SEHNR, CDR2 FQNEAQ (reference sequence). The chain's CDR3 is CASSLAQNTEAFF. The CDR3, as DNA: TGTGCCAGCAGCTTAGCGCAAAACACTGAAGCTTTCTTT. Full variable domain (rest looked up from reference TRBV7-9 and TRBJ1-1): DTGVSQNPRHKITKRGQNVTFRCDPISEHNRLYWYRQTLGQGPEFLTYFQNEAQLEKSRLLSDRFSAERPKGSFSTLEIQRTEQGDSAMYLCASSLAQNTEAFFGQGTRLTVV.

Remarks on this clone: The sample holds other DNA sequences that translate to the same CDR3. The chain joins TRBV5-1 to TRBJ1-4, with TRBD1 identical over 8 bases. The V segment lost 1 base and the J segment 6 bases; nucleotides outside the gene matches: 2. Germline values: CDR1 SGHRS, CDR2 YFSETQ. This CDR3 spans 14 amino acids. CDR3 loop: CASSLQGADEKLFF. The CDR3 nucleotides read TGCGCCAGCAGCTTGCAGGGGGCAGATGAAAAACTGTTTTTT.

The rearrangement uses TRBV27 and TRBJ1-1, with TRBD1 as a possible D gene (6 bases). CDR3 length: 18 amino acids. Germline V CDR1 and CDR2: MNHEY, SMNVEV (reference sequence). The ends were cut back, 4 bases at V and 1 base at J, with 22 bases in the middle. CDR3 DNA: TGTGCCAGCAGTTCCGCACCCGGCGCTCGGGGGCCGAACACTGAAGCTTTCTTT. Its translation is CASSSAPGARGPNTEAFF.

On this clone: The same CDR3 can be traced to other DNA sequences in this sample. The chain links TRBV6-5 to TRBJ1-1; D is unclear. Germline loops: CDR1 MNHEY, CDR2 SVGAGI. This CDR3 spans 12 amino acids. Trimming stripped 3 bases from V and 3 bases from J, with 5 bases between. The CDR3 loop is CASSYGDTEAFF. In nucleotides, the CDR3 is TGTGCCAGCAGTTATGGGGACACTGAAGCTTTCTTT.

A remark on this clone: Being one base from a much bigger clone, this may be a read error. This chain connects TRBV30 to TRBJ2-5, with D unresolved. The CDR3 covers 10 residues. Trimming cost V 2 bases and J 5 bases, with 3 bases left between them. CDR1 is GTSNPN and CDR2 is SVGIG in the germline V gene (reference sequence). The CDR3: CAWSTETQYF. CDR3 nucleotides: TGTGCCTGGAGTACGGAGACCCAGTACTTC.

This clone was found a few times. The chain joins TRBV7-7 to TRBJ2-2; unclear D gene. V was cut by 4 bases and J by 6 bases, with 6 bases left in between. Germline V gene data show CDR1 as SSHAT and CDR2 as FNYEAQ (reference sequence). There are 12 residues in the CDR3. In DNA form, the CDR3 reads TGTGCCAGCAGCTCTGCTTCCGGGGAGCTGTTTTTT. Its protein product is CASSSASGELFF.

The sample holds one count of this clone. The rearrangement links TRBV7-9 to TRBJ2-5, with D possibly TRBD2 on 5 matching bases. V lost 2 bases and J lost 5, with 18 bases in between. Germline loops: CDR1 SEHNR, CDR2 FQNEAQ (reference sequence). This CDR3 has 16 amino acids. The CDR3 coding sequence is TGTGCCAGCAGCTTACCACTGGGGTGGGAGTTGGAGACCCAGTACTTC. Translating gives CASSLPLGWELETQYF.

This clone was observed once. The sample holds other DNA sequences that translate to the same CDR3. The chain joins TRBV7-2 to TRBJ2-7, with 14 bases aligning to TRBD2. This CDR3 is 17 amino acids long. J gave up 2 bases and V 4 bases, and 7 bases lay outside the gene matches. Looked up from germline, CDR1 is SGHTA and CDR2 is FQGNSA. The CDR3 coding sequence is TGTGCCAGCAGCTCCCAGGGACTAGCGGGGGACCCCTACGAGCAGTACTTC. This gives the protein CASSSQGLAGDPYEQYF.

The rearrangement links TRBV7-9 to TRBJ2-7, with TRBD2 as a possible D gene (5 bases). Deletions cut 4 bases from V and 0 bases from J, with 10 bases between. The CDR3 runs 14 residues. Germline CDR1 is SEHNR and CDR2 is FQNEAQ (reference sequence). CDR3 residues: CASSSLGSSYEQYF. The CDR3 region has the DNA TGTGCCAGCAGCTCTTTAGGGAGCTCCTACGAGCAGTACTTC.

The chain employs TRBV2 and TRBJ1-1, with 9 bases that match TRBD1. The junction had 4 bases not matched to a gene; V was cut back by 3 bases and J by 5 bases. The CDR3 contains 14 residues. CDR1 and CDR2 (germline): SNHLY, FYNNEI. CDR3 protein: CASSDLGTGTEAFF. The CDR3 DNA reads TGTGCCAGCAGTGATTTGGGGACAGGGACTGAAGCTTTCTTT. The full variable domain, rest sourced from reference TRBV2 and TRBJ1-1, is EPEVTQTPSHQVTQMGQEVILRCVPISNHLYFYWYRQILGQKVEFLVSFYNNEISEKSEIFDDQFSVERPDGSNFTLKIRSTKLEDSAMYFCASSDLGTGTEAFFGQGTRLTVV.

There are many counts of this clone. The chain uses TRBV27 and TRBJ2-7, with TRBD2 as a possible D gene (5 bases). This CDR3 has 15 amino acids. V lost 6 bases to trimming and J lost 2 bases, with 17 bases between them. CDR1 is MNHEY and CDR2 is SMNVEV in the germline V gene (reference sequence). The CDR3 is CASSPYLALAYEQYF. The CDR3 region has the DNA TGTGCCAGCAGCCCCTACCTAGCTTTGGCCTACGAGCAGTACTTC.

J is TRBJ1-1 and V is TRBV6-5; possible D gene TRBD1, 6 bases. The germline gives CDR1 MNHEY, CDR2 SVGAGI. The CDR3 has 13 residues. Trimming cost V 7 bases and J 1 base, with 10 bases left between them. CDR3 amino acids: CASKGGWNTEAFF. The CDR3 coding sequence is TGTGCCAGCAAGGGGGGATGGAACACTGAAGCTTTCTTT.

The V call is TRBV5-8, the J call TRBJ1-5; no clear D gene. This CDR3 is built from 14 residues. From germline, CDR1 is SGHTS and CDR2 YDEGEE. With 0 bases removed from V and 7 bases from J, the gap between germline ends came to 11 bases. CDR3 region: CASSLVPAVQPQHF. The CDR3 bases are TGTGCCAGCAGCTTGGTGCCAGCGGTACAGCCCCAGCATTTT.

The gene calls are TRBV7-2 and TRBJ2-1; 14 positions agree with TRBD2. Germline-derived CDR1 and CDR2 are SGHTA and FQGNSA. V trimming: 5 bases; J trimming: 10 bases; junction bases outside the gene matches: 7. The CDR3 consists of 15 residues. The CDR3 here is CASSAGLAGEWEQFF. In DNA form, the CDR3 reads TGTGCCAGCAGCGCGGGACTAGCGGGAGAGTGGGAGCAGTTCTTC.

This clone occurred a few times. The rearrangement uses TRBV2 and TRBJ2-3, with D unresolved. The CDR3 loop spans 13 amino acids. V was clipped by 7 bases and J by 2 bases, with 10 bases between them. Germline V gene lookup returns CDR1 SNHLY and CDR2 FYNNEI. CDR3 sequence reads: CASILSYTDTQYF. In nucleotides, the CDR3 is TGTGCCAGCATATTGAGCTACACAGATACGCAGTATTTT.

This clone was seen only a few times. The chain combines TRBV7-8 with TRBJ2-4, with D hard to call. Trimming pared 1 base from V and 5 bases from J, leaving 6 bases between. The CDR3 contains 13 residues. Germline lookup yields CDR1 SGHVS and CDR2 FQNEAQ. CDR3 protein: CASSLDRQNIQYF. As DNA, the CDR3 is TGTGCCAGCAGCTTAGACCGACAAAACATTCAGTACTTC. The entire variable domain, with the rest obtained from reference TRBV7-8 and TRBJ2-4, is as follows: GAGVSQSPRYKVAKRGQDVALRCDPISGHVSLFWYQQALGQGPEFLTYFQNEAQLDKSGLPSDRFFAERPEGSVSTLKIQRTQQEDSAVYLCASSLDRQNIQYFGAGTRLSVL.

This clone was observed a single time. The CDR3 DNA follows: TGTGCCAGCAGCACGGTACCTCAGAACACCGGGGAGCTGTTTTTT. Protein sequence: CASSTVPQNTGELFF. The V gene is TRBV2, the J gene TRBJ2-2, with D uncertain. V was shortened by 6 bases and J by 1 base, with 12 bases between the two germline ends. Per germline, CDR1 SNHLY and CDR2 FYNNEI. The CDR3 spans 15 residues. The full variable domain, rest sourced from reference TRBV2 and TRBJ2-2, is EPEVTQTPSHQVTQMGQEVILRCVPISNHLYFYWYRQILGQKVEFLVSFYNNEISEKSEIFDDQFSVERPDGSNFTLKIRSTKLEDSAMYFCASSTVPQNTGELFFGEGSRLTVL.

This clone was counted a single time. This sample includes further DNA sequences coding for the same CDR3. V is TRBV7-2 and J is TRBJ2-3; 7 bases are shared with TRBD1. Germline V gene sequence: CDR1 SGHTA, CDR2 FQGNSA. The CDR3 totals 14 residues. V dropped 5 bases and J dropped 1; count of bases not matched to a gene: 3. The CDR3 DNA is TGTGCCAGCAGCCGAGGGGGCGGCACAGATACGCAGTATTTT. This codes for CASSRGGGTDTQYF.

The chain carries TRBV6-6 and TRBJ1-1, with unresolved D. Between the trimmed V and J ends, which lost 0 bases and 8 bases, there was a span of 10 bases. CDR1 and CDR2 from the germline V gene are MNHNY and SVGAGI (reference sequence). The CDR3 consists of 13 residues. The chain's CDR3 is CASSYSQLVEAFF. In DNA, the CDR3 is TGTGCCAGCAGTTACTCTCAGCTGGTCGAAGCTTTCTTT.

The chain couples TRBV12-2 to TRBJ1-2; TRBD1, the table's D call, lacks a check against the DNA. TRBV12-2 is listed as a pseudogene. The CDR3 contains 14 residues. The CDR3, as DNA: TGTGCAAGTCGCTTTCGACAGTCGGACTATGGCTACACCTTC. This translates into CASRFRQSDYGYTF.

The CDR3 bases are TGTGCCAGCAGCGCTAGCGGGACGACGGGGGAGCAGTACTTC. Its protein is CASSASGTTGEQYF. The chain is built from TRBV7-7 and TRBJ2-7, with 9 bases lining up with TRBD2. There are 14 residues in the CDR3. Per germline, CDR1 SSHAT and CDR2 FNYEAQ (reference sequence). The V segment lost 5 bases and the J segment 7 bases; nucleotides outside the gene matches: 9.

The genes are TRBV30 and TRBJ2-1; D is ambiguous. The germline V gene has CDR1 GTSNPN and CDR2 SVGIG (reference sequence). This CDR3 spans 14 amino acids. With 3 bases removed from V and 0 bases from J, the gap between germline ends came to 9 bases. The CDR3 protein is CAWSGSSSYNEQFF. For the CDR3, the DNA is TGTGCCTGGAGCGGTTCGAGCTCCTACAATGAGCAGTTCTTC.

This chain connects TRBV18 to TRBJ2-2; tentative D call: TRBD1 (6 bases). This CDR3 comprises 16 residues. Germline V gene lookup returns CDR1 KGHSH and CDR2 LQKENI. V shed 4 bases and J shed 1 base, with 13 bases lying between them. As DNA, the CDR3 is TGTGCCAGCTCACTAGGACAGATGAGGAACACCGGGGAGCTGTTTTTT. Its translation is CASSLGQMRNTGELFF.

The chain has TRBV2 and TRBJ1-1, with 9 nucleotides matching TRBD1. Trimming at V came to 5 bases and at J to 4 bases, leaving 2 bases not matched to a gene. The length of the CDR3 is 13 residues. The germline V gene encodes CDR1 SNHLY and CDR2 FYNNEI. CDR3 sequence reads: CASSTDRGTEAFF. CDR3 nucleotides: TGTGCCAGCAGTACGGACAGGGGCACTGAAGCTTTCTTT.

CDR3 coding DNA: TGCGCCAGCAGCTTGAGGGGACAGTACAATGAGCAGTTCTTC. Residues: CASSLRGQYNEQFF. The chain recombines TRBV5-1 with TRBJ2-1; 7 bases agree with TRBD1. The V segment lost 1 base and the J segment 4 bases; nucleotides outside the gene matches: 2. The CDR3 runs to 14 residues. Looked up from germline, CDR1 is SGHRS and CDR2 is YFSETQ.

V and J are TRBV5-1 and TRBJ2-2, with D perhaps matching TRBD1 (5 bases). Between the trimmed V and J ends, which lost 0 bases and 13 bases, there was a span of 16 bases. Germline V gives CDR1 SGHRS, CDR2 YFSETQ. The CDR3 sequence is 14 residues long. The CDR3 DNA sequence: TGCGCCAGCAGCTTGGCCAACCAGGGCGCTTGGCTGTTTTTT. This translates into CASSLANQGAWLFF.

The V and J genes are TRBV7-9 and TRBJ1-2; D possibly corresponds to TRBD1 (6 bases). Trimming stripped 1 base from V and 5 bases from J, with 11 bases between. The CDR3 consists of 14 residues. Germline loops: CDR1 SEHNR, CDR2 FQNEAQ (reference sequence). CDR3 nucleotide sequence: TGTGCCAGCAGCTTAGAGCGGGGACAATATGGCTACACCTTC. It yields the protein CASSLERGQYGYTF.